This T cell receptor (beta chain) was retrieved from a study of CD4 T cells in relation to SARS-CoV-2 and coronaviruses. CD4+ T cells from unexposed donors were obtained before the COVID-19 pandemic (2011-2018). Isolation of CD4+ T cells took place after approximately 10 days in culture. In its sample, this clone was seen a few times. What it binds is unknown. Assay: immunoSEQ multiplex PCR; the TCRdb copy retains only in-frame clones and omits some. The sample contains 15,000 to 20,000 clones, 79% of which appear only once. Germline-derived CDR1 and CDR2 are LGHNA and YNFKEQ. The CDR3 sequence is 17 residues long. Trimming cost V 0 bases and J 11 bases, with 25 bases left between them.

The specimen was CD4+ T cells from PBMCs, cultured in vitro. V and J are TRBV4-2 and TRBJ1-1; D gene unclear. This TCR derives from a human donor in good health. CDR3 protein: CASSQDLLGRVGISAFF. The CDR3 DNA reads TGTGCCAGCAGCCAAGATCTTCTAGGAAGAGTCGGGATATCGGCTTTCTTT.